Sequencing of this TCR beta chain was carried out in a study of T cells after yellow fever vaccination. The CDR3 consists of 13 residues. Germline CDR1 is SGHTA and CDR2 is FQGNSA. Trimming took off 5 bases at V and 5 bases at J, with 10 bases between the two ends. TCRdb reprocessed the 5' RACE reads with MiXCR, giving one entry per CDR3 protein. The sample shows some 560,000 distinct CDR3 sequences, roughly 19% of them seen only once. This material consisted of PBMCs, taken 15 days after the yellow fever booster vaccination. The clonotype originates from a man aged 30 to 39 who received the YFV17D yellow fever vaccine. The chain employs TRBV7-2 and TRBJ1-5, with no clear D. The CDR3 loop is CASSLVDHQPQHF. The CDR3 DNA reads TGTGCCAGCAGCCTAGTGGACCATCAGCCCCAGCATTTT.